The rows below give T cell receptor beta chains drawn from one sample of a study of response to subunit inactivated influenza vaccine. TCRdb re-called the RT-PCR reads through MiXCR, storing one row per CDR3 protein. Of hundreds of thousands of distinct CDR3 sequences in the sample, around 14% were seen once. Specimen: PBMCs from blood, collected around two weeks before vaccination. The receptors originated from a man in his forties or fifties who received an inactivated influenza vaccine. Both conserved end residues are part of each CDR3. A D gene is named only where the DNA matches it firmly. Clone size is shown for a subset of rows, as once, few, many or a class of expanded clone.

d_call | clone_size | j_call | v_call | cdr3_aa | cdr3_nt
. | . | TRBJ2-5 | TRBV3-1 | CASSQDPQEETQYF | TGTGCCAGCAGCCAAGATCCCCAGGAAGAGACCCAGTACTTC
. | . | TRBJ2-1 | TRBV7-9 | CASTLGVTYNEQFF | TGTGCCAGCACCCTGGGGGTGACCTACAATGAGCAGTTCTTC
TRBD2 | many | TRBJ2-1 | TRBV7-2 | CASSPGGGLNEQFF | TGTGCCAGCAGCCCAGGCGGGGGGTTGAATGAGCAGTTCTTC
TRBD2 | . | TRBJ2-3 | TRBV2 | CASSGGLAGESDTQYF | TGTGCCAGCAGTGGGGGACTAGCGGGAGAATCAGATACGCAGTATTTT
TRBD2 | few | TRBJ2-5 | TRBV7-9 | CASSPGLAEETQYF | TGTGCCAGCAGCCCAGGACTAGCGGAAGAGACCCAGTACTTC
TRBD2 | . | TRBJ2-7 | TRBV7-9 | CASSKGAGGSYEQYF | TGTGCCAGCAGCAAGGGAGCGGGAGGTTCCTACGAGCAGTACTTC
. | few | TRBJ1-5 | TRBV28 | CASREVGIDNQPQHF | TGTGCCAGCAGGGAAGTGGGGATTGACAATCAGCCCCAGCATTTT
TRBD1 | . | TRBJ2-4 | TRBV20-1 | CSARGQGASKNIQYF | TGCAGTGCGCGAGGACAGGGGGCGTCCAAAAACATTCAGTACTTC
TRBD1 | many | TRBJ1-3 | TRBV11-1 | CASSYLTGTGRSSGNTIYF | TGTGCCAGCAGCTACCTTACCGGGACAGGCAGAAGCTCTGGAAACACCATATATTTT
TRBD2 | . | TRBJ2-3 | TRBV20-1 | CSASHGGSTDTQYF | TGCAGTGCTTCCCACGGGGGGAGCACAGATACGCAGTATTTT
. | . | TRBJ1-1 | TRBV29-1 | CSVLGHTEAFF | TGCAGCGTTTTAGGGCACACTGAAGCTTTCTTT
TRBD1 | . | TRBJ2-4 | TRBV27 | CASSLSGQGGYIQYF | TGTGCCAGCAGTTTATCGGGACAGGGAGGATACATTCAGTACTTC
. | . | TRBJ2-7 | TRBV2 | CASSTSVSYEQYF | TGTGCCAGCAGCACAAGTGTCTCCTACGAGCAGTACTTC
. | few | TRBJ1-4 | TRBV27 | CASRGDKRREKLFF | TGTGCCAGCAGAGGGGACAAAAGACGGGAAAAACTGTTTTTT
TRBD1 | few | TRBJ2-7 | TRBV12-3/TRBV12-4 | CASKRTGGYEQYF | TGTGCCAGCAAGAGGACAGGGGGCTACGAGCAGTACTTC
TRBD1 | many | TRBJ1-5 | TRBV29-1 | CSVGGLGGTGSNQPQHF | TGCAGCGTTGGTGGGTTAGGGGGGACAGGGAGCAATCAGCCCCAGCATTTT
. | . | TRBJ2-1 | TRBV6-2/TRBV6-3 | CASSRLVSSYNEQFF | TGTGCCAGCAGCCGACTAGTTAGCTCTTACAATGAGCAGTTCTTC
. | . | TRBJ2-3 | TRBV3-1 | CASAPWDTTDTQYF | TGTGCCAGCGCGCCATGGGACACCACAGATACGCAGTATTTT
. | few | TRBJ1-3 | TRBV5-8 | CASSPLTVLRNTIYF | TGTGCCAGCAGCCCGCTCACGGTCCTGCGGAACACCATATATTTT
. | many | TRBJ2-7 | TRBV6-2/TRBV6-3 | CASSYSTLYEQYF | TGTGCCAGCAGTTACTCGACACTCTACGAGCAGTACTTC
TRBD2 | . | TRBJ2-3 | TRBV20-1 | CSAPIISGSYDTQYF | TGCAGTGCTCCGATTATTAGCGGGAGTTATGATACGCAGTATTTT
. | . | TRBJ1-6 | TRBV30 | CAWSVLGGWGSPLHF | TGTGCCTGGAGTGTACTTGGGGGCTGGGGTTCACCCCTCCACTTT
TRBD1 | many | TRBJ1-2 | TRBV4-2 | CASRPDSGTVNYGYTF | TGTGCCAGCAGACCCGATTCCGGGACAGTTAACTATGGCTACACCTTC
TRBD2 | . | TRBJ2-3 | TRBV12-3/TRBV12-4 | CASSLASGGAADTQYF | TGTGCCAGCAGTTTAGCAAGCGGGGGGGCGGCAGATACGCAGTATTTT
TRBD2 | many | TRBJ2-2 | TRBV29-1 | CSVGTSGRAGELFF | TGCAGCGTTGGGACTAGCGGGAGGGCCGGGGAGCTGTTTTTT
. | . | TRBJ1-5 | TRBV5-5 | CASSFRGADNQPQHF | TGTGCCAGCAGCTTTCGGGGGGCGGACAATCAGCCCCAGCATTTT
. | few | TRBJ2-3 | TRBV2 | CASTQIDTQYF | TGTGCCAGCACCCAAATAGATACGCAGTATTTT
TRBD1 | . | TRBJ1-2 | TRBV5-1 | CASSQGADYGYTF | TGCGCCAGTTCACAGGGGGCGGACTATGGCTACACCTTC
. | . | TRBJ2-3 | TRBV4-3 | CASSQTTSGSGTDTQYF | TGCGCCAGCAGCCAAACAACGAGCGGTTCTGGGACAGATACGCAGTATTTT
. | many | TRBJ2-5 | TRBV12-3/TRBV12-4 | CASSSGKETQYF | TGTGCCAGCAGTTCAGGGAAAGAGACCCAGTACTTC
. | . | TRBJ2-3 | TRBV12-3/TRBV12-4 | CASSLGLPQADTQYF | TGTGCCAGCAGCCTGGGGCTCCCTCAGGCAGATACGCAGTATTTT
. | . | TRBJ2-7 | TRBV27 | CASSLSAGQHAYEQYF | TGTGCCAGCAGTTTATCGGCCGGACAACACGCCTACGAGCAGTACTTC
TRBD1 | few | TRBJ1-2 | TRBV7-2 | CASSQGTGDFKLGYTF | TGTGCCAGCAGCCAAGGGACAGGGGATTTTAAATTGGGCTACACCTTC
. | . | TRBJ1-5 | TRBV7-9 | CASSLVGGPAAQPQHF | TGTGCCAGCAGCTTAGTGGGGGGGCCAGCCGCTCAGCCCCAGCATTTT
TRBD2 | . | TRBJ2-5 | TRBV7-2 | CASSQQLAGGFGETQYF | TGTGCCAGCAGCCAACAACTAGCGGGAGGGTTCGGGGAGACCCAGTACTTC
. | many | TRBJ1-3 | TRBV24-1 | CATSDWSGNTIYF | TGTGCCACCAGTGACTGGTCCGGAAACACCATATATTTT
. | many | TRBJ2-2 | TRBV5-1 | CASSLAYWTGELFF | TGCGCCAGCAGCTTGGCCTATTGGACCGGGGAGCTGTTTTTT
TRBD1 | . | TRBJ1-1 | TRBV12-3/TRBV12-4 | CASRVQGAYTEAFF | TGTGCCAGCAGAGTACAGGGGGCTTACACTGAAGCTTTCTTT
. | many | TRBJ2-3 | TRBV20-1 | CSAPPAGDTQYF | TGCAGTGCCCCCCCTGCGGGCGATACGCAGTATTTT
TRBD2 | . | TRBJ2-7 | TRBV20-1 | CSAMGTSGIAEQYF | TGCAGTGCAATGGGGACTAGCGGGATCGCCGAGCAGTACTTC
. | few | TRBJ2-1 | TRBV18 | CASSPQVSSYNEQFF | TGTGCCAGCTCGCCACAGGTGAGCTCCTACAATGAGCAGTTCTTC
. | . | TRBJ2-5 | TRBV20-1 | CSTTRPQRETQYF | TGCAGCACTACTAGACCCCAACGGGAGACCCAGTACTTC